The rows below give T cell receptor beta chains drawn from one sample of a study of blood T cell repertoires in COVID-19. The method was immunoSEQ multiplex PCR; TCRdb's version includes in-frame clones alone and lacks a portion of them. The sample has approximately 180,000 clones, roughly 86% seen once; the top ten hold roughly 1.5%. The sample taken for sequencing was peripheral blood. Receptors originate from a woman aged 50 to 65 with acute or convalescent COVID-19. The CDR3 runs from the conserved cysteine through the conserved F or W. A D gene is named only where the DNA matches it firmly. Size is stated for part of the rows, as once, few or many counts, or as a class when the clone is expanded.

v_call,clone_size,j_call,cdr3_length,d_call,cdr3_nt,cdr3_aa
TRBV4-3,NA,TRBJ1-1,14,NA,TGCGCCAGCAGCCAAGAGGCGGTTAACACTGAAGCTTTCTTT,CASSQEAVNTEAFF
TRBV4-1,NA,TRBJ2-3,14,TRBD1,TGCGCCAGCAGCCAGGACAGGGGGGGGGATACGCAGTATTTT,CASSQDRGGDTQYF
TRBV6-5,NA,TRBJ2-3,12,NA,TGTGCCAGCAGTTACAGCGGAAATACGCAGTATTTT,CASSYSGNTQYF
TRBV7-2,NA,TRBJ1-2,15,NA,TGTGCCAGCAGCTCGGCTCCGGGACTTAACTATGGCTACACCTTC,CASSSAPGLNYGYTF
TRBV7-8,once,TRBJ1-4,16,NA,TGTGCCAGCAGCCAACCCCGGGGGACGCCTAATGAAAAACTGTTTTTT,CASSQPRGTPNEKLFF
TRBV19,NA,TRBJ1-4,16,NA,TGTGCCAGTAGGGGGGGAATTGGAGACTCAAATGAAAAACTGTTTTTT,CASRGGIGDSNEKLFF
TRBV11-3,NA,TRBJ1-2,15,TRBD1,TGTGCCAGCAGCGTCCCGGGACAGGGGGACTATGGCTACACCTTC,CASSVPGQGDYGYTF
TRBV28,NA,TRBJ2-7,17,TRBD1,TGTGCCAGCACCCCTCGGGGACAGGGAAAAGGGGGGGTTCAGCAGTACTTC,CASTPRGQGKGGVQQYF
TRBV5-1,NA,TRBJ2-1,15,TRBD1,TGCGCCAGCAGCTTGGTAGGGGGCGCGGCCCATGAGCAGTTCTTC,CASSLVGGAAHEQFF
TRBV7-8,once,TRBJ2-2,15,NA,TGTGCCAGCAGTTTTCCTCGTGGAGCCGGCGGGGAGCTGTTTTTT,CASSFPRGAGGELFF
TRBV11-2,NA,TRBJ2-2,15,NA,TGTGCCAGCAGCTTAGGCACAGGGAACACCGGGGAGCTGTTTTTT,CASSLGTGNTGELFF
TRBV11-3,NA,TRBJ2-7,17,TRBD2,TGTGCCAGCAGCTTAGATCGACTAGCGGGGGCCATCGGCGAGCAGTACTTC,CASSLDRLAGAIGEQYF
TRBV30,NA,TRBJ2-5,11,NA,TGTGCCTGGAGTTCCGGGGGACCTACGGACTTC,CAWSSGGPTDF
TRBV6-6,NA,TRBJ1-5,14,NA,TGTGCCAGCAGTCCCGACAGGTCCAATCAGCCCCAGCATTTT,CASSPDRSNQPQHF
TRBV19,NA,TRBJ1-3,14,NA,TGTGCCAGTATCGGACAGCTTTCTGGAAACACCATATATTTT,CASIGQLSGNTIYF
TRBV24-1,NA,TRBJ2-7,14,TRBD2,TGTGCCACCAGTGATCCAACGGGGGGGTACGAGCAGTACTTC,CATSDPTGGYEQYF
TRBV18,NA,TRBJ1-1,14,NA,TGTGCCAGCTCACCAGACAGCCCAAACACTGAAGCTTTCTTT,CASSPDSPNTEAFF
TRBV7-2,NA,TRBJ2-2,16,TRBD2,TGTGCCAGCAGCTTCACTAGCGGGGGGGCCATCGGGGAGCTGTTTTTT,CASSFTSGGAIGELFF
TRBV6-6,NA,TRBJ2-1,18,TRBD2,TGTGCCAGCAGTCCTAGGCCTAGCGGGCCTACTATAGGGAATGAGCAGTTCTTC,CASSPRPSGPTIGNEQFF
TRBV6-5,NA,TRBJ1-1,15,NA,TGTGCCAGCAGCCTTCTGCGCGGGCTGAACACTGAAGCTTTCTTT,CASSLLRGLNTEAFF
TRBV6-2/TRBV6-3,NA,TRBJ1-1,14,NA,TGTGCCAGCAGTTACGAAGGGGCAAACACTGAAGCTTTCTTT,CASSYEGANTEAFF
TRBV5-4,NA,TRBJ1-3,15,NA,TGTGCCAGCAGCTTGTCAATGGGAGCGGGAAACACCATATATTTT,CASSLSMGAGNTIYF
TRBV11-3,NA,TRBJ2-7,11,NA,TGTGCCAGTCGAAGACGGGACGAGCAGTACTTC,CASRRRDEQYF
TRBV19,few,TRBJ2-3,15,NA,TGTGCCAGTAGTATAGGGGGCAGGGGCACAGATACGCAGTATTTT,CASSIGGRGTDTQYF
TRBV7-2,NA,TRBJ1-6,14,TRBD1,TGTGCCAGCAGCTTGACAGGGACGGATTCACCCCTCCACTTT,CASSLTGTDSPLHF
TRBV19,NA,TRBJ2-3,13,NA,TGTGCCAGTAGCGGCAGGAACACAGATACGCAGTATTTT,CASSGRNTDTQYF
TRBV2,NA,TRBJ1-2,15,TRBD1,TGTGCCAGCAGCGGCTCGGGACAGGGGGCGAGTGGCTACACCTTC,CASSGSGQGASGYTF
TRBV7-2,NA,TRBJ1-1,14,NA,TGTGCCAGCAGCTTAGTTGTGACAGCCACTGAAGCTTTCTTT,CASSLVVTATEAFF
TRBV18,few,TRBJ1-2,13,TRBD1,TGTGCCAGCTCACGAGGACAGGGGAAAGGCTACACCTTC,CASSRGQGKGYTF
TRBV6-6,NA,TRBJ2-1,16,TRBD2,TGTGCCAGCAGTCGAGAGAGCGGGAGTTACTACAATGAGCAGTTCTTC,CASSRESGSYYNEQFF
TRBV29-1,NA,TRBJ2-7,12,NA,TGCAGCGCTGCCGAAGGAGGTACAGAGCAGTACTTC,CSAAEGGTEQYF
TRBV7-9,NA,TRBJ1-1,14,TRBD1,TGTGCCAGCAGCGGACAGGGGGCTGGCGCTGAAGCTTTCTTT,CASSGQGAGAEAFF
TRBV5-4,once,TRBJ1-2,15,NA,TGTGCCAGCAGCTTGGGATGGCAGGCTCCTTATGGCTACACCTTC,CASSLGWQAPYGYTF
TRBV5-8,NA,TRBJ2-6,16,TRBD2,TGTGCCAGCAGCCCGCGGGGGACCTCTGGGGCCAACGTCCTGACTTTC,CASSPRGTSGANVLTF
TRBV28,NA,TRBJ2-1,19,TRBD2,TGTGCCAGCAGTTCTCCGGGACTAGCGGGCGGCGGTTCCTACAATGAGCAGTTCTTC,CASSSPGLAGGGSYNEQFF